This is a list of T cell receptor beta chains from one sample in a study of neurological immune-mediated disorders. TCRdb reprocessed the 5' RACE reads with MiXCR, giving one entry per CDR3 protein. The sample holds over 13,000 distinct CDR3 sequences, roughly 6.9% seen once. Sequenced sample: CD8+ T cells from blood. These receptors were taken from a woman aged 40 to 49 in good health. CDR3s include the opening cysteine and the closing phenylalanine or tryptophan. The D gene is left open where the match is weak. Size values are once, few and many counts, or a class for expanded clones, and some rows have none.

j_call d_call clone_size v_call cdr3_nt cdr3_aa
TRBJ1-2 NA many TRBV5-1 TGCGCCAGCAGCTTGGGTTGGGCGGCCGATGGCTACACCTTC CASSLGWAADGYTF
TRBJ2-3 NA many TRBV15 TGTGCCACCAGCACCCGTCCTAGAGGCTCGGGAGATACGCAGTATTTT CATSTRPRGSGDTQYF
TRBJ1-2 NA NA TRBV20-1 TGCAGTGCTAGTAGCAGACGGGACTATGGCTACACCTTC CSASSRRDYGYTF
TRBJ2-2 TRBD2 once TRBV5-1 TGCGCCAGCAGCCGGCTAGCGGGTTCGAACACCGGGGAGCTGTTTTTT CASSRLAGSNTGELFF
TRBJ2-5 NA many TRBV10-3 TGTGCCATCAGTGAGTTTGTGGGACGAGAGACCCAGTACTTC CAISEFVGRETQYF
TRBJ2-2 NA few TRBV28 TGTGCCAGCAACCAAGGCCCAGGGCGCACCGGGGAGCTGTTTTTT CASNQGPGRTGELFF
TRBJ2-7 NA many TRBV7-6 TGTGCCAGCAGCTTTAACCTTTTCGGCGAGCAGTACTTC CASSFNLFGEQYF
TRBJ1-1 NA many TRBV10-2 TGCGCCAGCAGTGAGGTATTGGGACTCCCAGGACCTGAAGCTTTCTTT CASSEVLGLPGPEAFF
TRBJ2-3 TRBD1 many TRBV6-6 TGTGCCAGCAGTTACGGGCGCAGGGGGCAAGATACGCAGTATTTT CASSYGRRGQDTQYF
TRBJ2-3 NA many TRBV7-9 TGTGCCAGCAGCTTATATGGCGTAACAGATACGCAGTATTTT CASSLYGVTDTQYF
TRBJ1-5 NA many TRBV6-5 TGTGCCAGCAGTCCAACCCGGATAGCAAATCAGCCCCAGCATTTT CASSPTRIANQPQHF
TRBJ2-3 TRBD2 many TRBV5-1 TGCGCCAGCAGCTTGGATCCAGCGGGAGATACAGATACGCAGTATTTT CASSLDPAGDTDTQYF
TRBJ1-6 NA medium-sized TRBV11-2 TGTGCCAGCAGCTTTCGTGTAAATTCACCCCTCCACTTT CASSFRVNSPLHF
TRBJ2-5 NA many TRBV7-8 TGTGCCAGCAGCTTAGCGGGTGGATCGGGAGAGACCCAGTACTTC CASSLAGGSGETQYF
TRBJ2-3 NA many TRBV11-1 TGTGCCAGCAGCCTTCTGGGGGATACGCAGTATTTT CASSLLGDTQYF
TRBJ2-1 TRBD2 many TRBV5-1 TGCGCCAGCAGCTTGGGAAGCGGGGAGGCATACAATGAGCAGTTCTTC CASSLGSGEAYNEQFF
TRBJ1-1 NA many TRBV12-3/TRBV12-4 TGTGCCAGCAGTCCCATGAACACTGAAGCTTTCTTT CASSPMNTEAFF
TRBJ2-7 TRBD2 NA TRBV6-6 TGTGCCAGCAGCCCGGGACTAGAGGAGGGGGAGCAGTACTTC CASSPGLEEGEQYF
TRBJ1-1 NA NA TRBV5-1 TGCGCCAGCAGAAGACAGGTCGAAACTGAAGCTTTCTTT CASRRQVETEAFF
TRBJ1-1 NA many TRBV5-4 TGTGCCAGCAGCCCCCTCGGGGGCTACTTGAACACTGAAGCTTTCTTT CASSPLGGYLNTEAFF
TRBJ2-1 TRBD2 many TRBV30 TGTGCCTGGAAGCGGGGAAGCTCCTACAATGAGCAGTTCTTC CAWKRGSSYNEQFF
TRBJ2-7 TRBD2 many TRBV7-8 TGTGCCAGCAGCTTCTCGGGGGGGATGAACGAGCAGTACTTC CASSFSGGMNEQYF
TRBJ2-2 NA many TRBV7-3 TGTGCCAGCAGCCGGCGGGGGCTAGGGACCGGGGAGCTGTTTTTT CASSRRGLGTGELFF
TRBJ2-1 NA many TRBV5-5 TGTGCCAGCAGCTTCGGGCTCAATGAGCAGTTCTTC CASSFGLNEQFF
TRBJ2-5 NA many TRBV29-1 TGCAGCGTCACCGGACCCTTGGGGGAGACCCAGTACTTC CSVTGPLGETQYF
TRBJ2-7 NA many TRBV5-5 TGTGCCAGCAGCTTCTGGGGGGCCAACGAGCAGTACTTC CASSFWGANEQYF
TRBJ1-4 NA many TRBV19 TGTGCCGGGAGAAGGAGCCTTCCAACTAATGAAAAACTGTTTTTT CAGRRSLPTNEKLFF
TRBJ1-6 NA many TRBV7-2 TGTGCCAGCAGCTTATATGTCAAAAGCTCACCCCTCCACTTT CASSLYVKSSPLHF
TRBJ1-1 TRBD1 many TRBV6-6 TGTGCCAGCAGTCAGCTTGGACAGGGGGGTTTTGAAGCTTTCTTT CASSQLGQGGFEAFF
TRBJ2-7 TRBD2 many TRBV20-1 TGCAGTGGTTTGGGACTAGCGGGCTCCGGTTTCTACGAGCAGTACTTC CSGLGLAGSGFYEQYF
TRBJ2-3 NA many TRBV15 TGTGCCACCAGCCCCGTAAGGTACCTCAGCACAGATACGCAGTATTTT CATSPVRYLSTDTQYF
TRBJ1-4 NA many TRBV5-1 TGCGCCAGCAGCGACCACAGGGCCCGAAATGAAAAACTGTTTTTT CASSDHRARNEKLFF
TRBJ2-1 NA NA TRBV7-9 TGTGCCAGCAGCTTAGTAGTGAATGAGCAGTTCTTC CASSLVVNEQFF
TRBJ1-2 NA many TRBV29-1 TGCAGCGTTTTGAGAGGGCTTGGCTACACCTTC CSVLRGLGYTF
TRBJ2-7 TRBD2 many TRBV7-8 TGTGCCACCACAGCTTTGGCGGGGGGATCCTACGAGCAGTACTTC CATTALAGGSYEQYF
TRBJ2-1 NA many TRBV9 TGTGCCAGCAGCGTAGCGGGAGCCACCTACAATGAGCAGTTCTTC CASSVAGATYNEQFF
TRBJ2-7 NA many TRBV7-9 TGTGCCAGCAGCTCCTTCCCCGCGGAGGGCAGCTCCTACGAGCAGTACTTC CASSSFPAEGSSYEQYF
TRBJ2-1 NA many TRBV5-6 TGTGCCAGCAGCTTGGGGGGGGGCACTCGGGAGCAGTTCTTC CASSLGGGTREQFF
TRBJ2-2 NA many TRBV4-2 TGTGCCAGCAGCCATGAAGGAGGGCTTAGGGAGCTGTTTTTT CASSHEGGLRELFF
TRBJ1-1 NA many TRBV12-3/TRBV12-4 TGTGCCAGCAGTATAGGCACTGAAGCTTTCTTT CASSIGTEAFF
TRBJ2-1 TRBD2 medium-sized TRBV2 TGTGCCAGCAGTTCGCTAGCGGGGGGTGGGAATGGTGAGCAGTTCTTC CASSSLAGGGNGEQFF
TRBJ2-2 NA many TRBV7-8 TGTGCCAGCAGTGTAGATAGCACCGGGGAGCTGTTTTTT CASSVDSTGELFF
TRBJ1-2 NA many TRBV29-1 TGCAGCGTTTATCGGGAGAGCGGCTATGGCTACACCTTC CSVYRESGYGYTF
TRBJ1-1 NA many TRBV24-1 TGTGCCACCAGCTCTGGGGGGGCCTACACTGAAGCTTTCTTT CATSSGGAYTEAFF
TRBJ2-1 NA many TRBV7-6 TGTGCCAGCAGCTTATTCGTTTCGGGTGGTGAGCAGTTCTTC CASSLFVSGGEQFF
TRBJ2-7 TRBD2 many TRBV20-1 TGCAGTGCTGCCCCGGGACTAAGGGAGCGGTTACGGGAGCAGTACTTC CSAAPGLRERLREQYF
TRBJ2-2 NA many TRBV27 TGTGCCAGCGGGAGCCTGAACACCGGGGAGCTGTTTTTT CASGSLNTGELFF
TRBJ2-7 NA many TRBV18 TGTGCCAGCTCACCAGGGGGGTTCTACGAGCAGTACTTC CASSPGGFYEQYF
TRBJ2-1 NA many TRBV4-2 TGTGCCAGCAGCCAAGGGATGGGGTATGAGCAGTTCTTC CASSQGMGYEQFF
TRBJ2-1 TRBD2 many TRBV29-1 TGCAGCGTGACTAGCGGGGACCCTACCTACAATGAGCAGTTCTTC CSVTSGDPTYNEQFF
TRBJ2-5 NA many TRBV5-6 TGTGCCAGCAGCTTTCGTCCCGGGATCCAAGAGACCCAGTACTTC CASSFRPGIQETQYF
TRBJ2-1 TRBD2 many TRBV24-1 TGTGCCACCCTCGGGGAAGACGCGGGAGACCCCTACAATGAGCAGTTCTTC CATLGEDAGDPYNEQFF
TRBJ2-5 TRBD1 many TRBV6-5 TGTGCCAGCAGTGGACAGGGAAGGGAGACCCAGTACTTC CASSGQGRETQYF
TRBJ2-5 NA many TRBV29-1 TGCAGCGTTGAAGACCCCGTAAGGAGGGAGACCCAGTACTTC CSVEDPVRRETQYF
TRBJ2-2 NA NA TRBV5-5 TGTGCCAGCAGCTTGGTGGTAACTACGGAACGCACCGGGGAGCTGTTTTTT CASSLVVTTERTGELFF
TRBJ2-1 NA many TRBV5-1 TGCGCCAGCTCCATCCGACTAGGAGTCTCCTACAATGAGCAGTTCTTC CASSIRLGVSYNEQFF
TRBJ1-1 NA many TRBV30 TGTGCCTGGAGGCCGGGGAACGCTGAAGCTTTCTTT CAWRPGNAEAFF
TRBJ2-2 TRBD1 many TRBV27 TGTGCCAGCAGCAGGACAGGGTGGAACCCCGGGGAGCTGTTTTTT CASSRTGWNPGELFF
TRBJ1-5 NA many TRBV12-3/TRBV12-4 TGTGCCAGCAGCGATAGCAATCAGCCCCAGCATTTT CASSDSNQPQHF
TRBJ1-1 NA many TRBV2 TGTGCCAGCAGTGATAAGTCGCACACTGAAGCTTTCTTT CASSDKSHTEAFF